This T cell receptor beta chain appears in the sequencing data of a study of naive and memory T cell subsets. Study outcomes and limitations: Clonotypes are single alpha or beta chains, not paired receptors.

There are 15 residues in the CDR3. Germline CDR1 SGHAT, CDR2 FQNNGV. Trimming took off 5 bases at V and 0 bases at J, with 13 bases between the two ends. Two oligonucleotides, mixed equimolar, formed the beta constant-region primer covering TRBC1 and TRBC2. Four rounds of PCR amplified the ligated cDNA using nested alpha and beta constant-region primers plus SP2. MiXCR was run by TCRdb on the UMI-ligation and nested PCR reads, yielding one entry per CDR3 protein. The top ten clones hold 3% to 4% of a sample with 25,000 to 40,000 distinct CDR3 sequences, around 20% of them seen once. Worth noting for this clonotype: The antigen remains undetermined.

The V and J genes are TRBV11-2 and TRBJ1-1; D remains ambiguous. The clonotype comes from a human donor in good health. The specimen sequenced was effector memory CD4+ T cells from blood. The subset denotes: effector memory, CD45RA- CD27-. CDR3 sequence (DNA): TGTGCCAGCAGCCGTAATACAGTTTTGAACACTGAAGCTTTCTTT. Its translation: CASSRNTVLNTEAFF. The variable domain in full, completed from reference TRBV11-2 and TRBJ1-1, reads EAGVAQSPRYKIIEKRQSVAFWCNPISGHATLYWYQQILGQGPKLLIQFQNNGVVDDSQLPKDRFSAERLKGVDSTLKIQPAKLEDSAVYLCASSRNTVLNTEAFFGQGTRLTVV.